Given below is one T cell receptor beta chain in context. This entry belongs to a study of technical replicates of blood from several donors. Trimming took 1 base from V and 2 from J, leaving 16 bases between them. The CDR3 length is 17 residues. The germline V gene has CDR1 ENHRY and CDR2 SYGVKD. This table comes from immunoSEQ multiplex PCR, and its TCRdb copy is limited to in-frame clones, with some not included. The sample has tens of thousands of clones, roughly 89% seen once; the top ten hold approximately 0.34%. Input material: T cells isolated from PBMCs. The gene calls are TRBV10-3 and TRBJ2-3; weak D call: TRBD2 (5 bases). This receptor was taken from a human donor in good health. The CDR3, as DNA: TGTGCCATCAGTGAGTATTGGCCTGGCGGACTCACAGATACGCAGTATTTT. This gives the protein CAISEYWPGGLTDTQYF.